This TCR beta chain was observed in a study of T cell responses to AZD1222 COVID-19 vaccine. This clone occurred a few times. The CDR3 contains 16 residues. V lost 5 bases and J 4 bases, leaving 15 bases between the germline ends. Germline V lookup: CDR1 SGHVS, CDR2 FNYEAQ. Libraries were prepared by immunoSEQ multiplex PCR; TCRdb keeps only in-frame clonotypes and omits some of them. The sample carries 150,000 to 200,000 clones, about 90% recorded once. V usage is TRBV7-6 and J usage is TRBJ1-6; a weak D match, TRBD1 (6 bases). This material consisted of peripheral blood, taken 28 days after the second AZD1222 dose. The clonotype comes from an adult who received the AZD1222 COVID-19 vaccine. The CDR3: CASSDGGRGYNSPLHF. The DNA for the CDR3 is TGTGCCAGCAGCGACGGGGGCAGGGGTTATAATTCACCCCTCCACTTT. Combining the CDR3 with reference TRBV7-6 and TRBJ1-6 gives the whole variable domain GAGVSQSPRYKVTKRGQDVALRCDPISGHVSLYWYRQALGQGPEFLTYFNYEAQQDKSGLPNDRFSAERPEGSISTLTIQRTEQRDSAMYRCASSDGGRGYNSPLHFGNGTRLTVT.